This entry lists 12 T cell receptor beta chains sequenced from one sample in a study of shared clonotypes between healthy human individuals. TCRdb's copy holds only in-frame clones and misses some; the assay was immunoSEQ multiplex PCR. The sample contains approximately 2,000,000 clones, just under 95% of which appear only once. What was sequenced was naive CD4+ T cells from PBMCs. Subset given: CD45RA+ positively selected. The receptors shown here come from a man younger than 30 in good health. Some clones in this sample may be carry-over from other donors' samples.

The chain employs TRBV2 and TRBJ1-1; 7 bases line up with TRBD1. The V segment lost 8 bases and the J segment 6 bases; nucleotides outside the gene matches: 15. The CDR3 contains 15 residues. Germline assignment: CDR1 SNHLY and CDR2 FYNNEI. CDR3 nucleotides: TGTGCCAGCGCCAGACAGGGCAGGAGTTCCCCTGAAGCTTTCTTT. Protein: CASARQGRSSPEAFF.

Concerning this clone: This specimen includes other DNA sequences encoding the same CDR3. The CDR3 reads CASSSDFTGELFF. In nucleotides, the CDR3 is TGTGCCAGCAGCTCAGACTTCACCGGGGAGCTGTTTTTT. The genes are TRBV7-3 and TRBJ2-2; D call uncertain. CDR1 and CDR2 from the germline V gene are SGHTA and FQGTGA. V was shortened by 4 bases and J by 4 bases, with 7 bases between the two germline ends. This CDR3 is 13 amino acids long.

The chain employs TRBV19 and TRBJ1-1; the D gene is possibly TRBD1 (6 bases). V shed 3 bases and J shed 4 bases, with 12 bases lying between them. The CDR3 is made up of 14 amino acids. Germline loops: CDR1 LNHDA, CDR2 SQIVND (reference sequence). The DNA for the CDR3 is TGTGCCAGTAGTATGTTTCAGGGGCCCACTGAAGCTTTCTTT. This codes for CASSMFQGPTEAFF.

Remarks on this clone: Other DNA sequences in this sample translate to the same CDR3. The chain carries TRBV5-1 and TRBJ1-5, with a weak D call TRBD1 (5 bases). The CDR3 is made up of 15 amino acids. Germline V gene sequence: CDR1 SGHRS, CDR2 YFSETQ. V gave up 1 base and J gave up 0 bases, with 8 bases separating them. The DNA for the CDR3 is TGCGCCAGCAGCTTGTTTGGGGGTAGCAATCAGCCCCAGCATTTT. Its translation: CASSLFGGSNQPQHF.

This sequence joins TRBV6-5 and TRBJ1-5, with D uncertain. The CDR3 length is 15 residues. The germline V and J ends were trimmed by 0 bases and 2 bases, with 8 bases remaining between them. The germline CDR1 and CDR2 sequences are MNHEY and SVGAGI. The CDR3: CASSYSATGNQPQHF. The CDR3 DNA follows: TGTGCCAGCAGTTACTCCGCTACGGGCAATCAGCCCCAGCATTTT.

This clone was detected a few times. This same CDR3 is encoded by further DNA sequences in the sample. The CDR3 here is CASSPLRNTEAFF. In nucleotides, the CDR3 is TGTGCCAGCTCACCCCTCCGGAACACTGAAGCTTTCTTT. J is TRBJ1-1 and V is TRBV18; no firm D call. CDR3 size: 13 residues. V was trimmed by 3 bases and J by 1 base, leaving 6 bases between them. The germline CDR1 and CDR2 sequences are KGHSH and LQKENI. The full variable domain, its missing parts supplied by reference TRBV18 and TRBJ1-1, is NAGVMQNPRHLVRRRGQEARLRCSPMKGHSHVYWYRQLPEEGLKFMVYLQKENIIDESGMPKERFSAEFPKEGPSILRIQQVVRGDSAAYFCASSPLRNTEAFFGQGTRLTVV.

V and J are TRBV18 and TRBJ2-3; TRBD2 aligns across 11 bases. This CDR3 contains 17 residues. Per germline, CDR1 KGHSH and CDR2 LQKENI. J was trimmed by 4 bases and V by 4 bases; bases with no gene match: 10. CDR3 sequence (DNA): TGTGCCAGCTCACTTCTACCGACTAGCGGGACAGCAGATACGCAGTATTTT. Translated: CASSLLPTSGTADTQYF.

The chain combines TRBV5-1 with TRBJ1-1; no firm D call. The ends were cut back, 0 bases at V and 6 bases at J, with 9 bases in the middle. The CDR3 consists of 13 residues. CDR1 is SGHRS, CDR2 YFSETQ, per germline. CDR3 nucleotides: TGCGCCAGCAGCTTGGTTCCGACATCTGAAGCTTTCTTT. Amino acids: CASSLVPTSEAFF.

The chain employs TRBV5-1 and TRBJ2-5, with unresolved D. Trimming cost V 5 bases and J 4 bases, with 21 bases left between them. CDR3 size: 16 residues. Germline lookup yields CDR1 SGHRS and CDR2 YFSETQ. The CDR3 region is CASSYGTSNYRETQYF. CDR3 coding DNA: TGCGCCAGCAGTTATGGAACCTCCAATTATCGAGAGACCCAGTACTTC.

The chain joins TRBV21-1 to TRBJ1-5. TRBV21-1 is deemed a pseudogene. The CDR3 length is 17 residues. The chain's CDR3 is CASSKVGSRESNQPQHF. The CDR3 DNA follows: TGTGCCAGCAGCAAAGTAGGAAGCAGGGAGAGCAATCAGCCCCAGCATTTT.

The chain recombines TRBV7-3 with TRBJ2-1; D ambiguous. The CDR3 is made up of 12 amino acids. Germline V gives CDR1 SGHTA, CDR2 FQGTGA. Trimming shortened V by 4 bases and J by 9 bases, and 10 bases separated the two germline ends. The CDR3 region has the DNA TGTGCCAGCAGCTCCCTACACGGTGAGCAGTTCTTC. Its protein is CASSSLHGEQFF.

This clone was recorded only once. The chain joins TRBV7-9 to TRBJ2-2; TRBD1 agrees at 8 bases. With 5 bases clipped from V and 2 bases from J, the junction kept 16 bases outside the gene matches. Germline V gene data show CDR1 as SEHNR and CDR2 as FQNEAQ (reference sequence). The length of the CDR3 is 19 residues. The CDR3 loop reads CASSPVPGQGPINTGELFF. CDR3 DNA: TGTGCCAGCAGCCCGGTCCCCGGACAGGGCCCAATTAACACCGGGGAGCTGTTTTTT.